This T cell receptor beta chain originates from a study of T cells in Graves' hyperthyroidism and ophthalmopathy. This clonotype occurred many times. CDR1 is MNHEY, CDR2 SMNVEV, per germline (reference sequence). CDR3 length: 14 residues. The V segment lost 5 bases and the J segment 6 bases; nucleotides outside the gene matches: 6. TCR beta CDR3 regions were amplified from RNA transcripts. The HTBI primer set was used in a first-round RT-PCR of the TCR CDR3. One entry per CDR3 protein, called by TCRdb with MiXCR from the multiplex PCR reads. The sample holds roughly 380,000 distinct CDR3 sequences, about 14% seen once.

This receptor was taken from a man aged 25-45 years with Graves' hyperthyroidism that later progressed to Graves' ophthalmopathy. Sequences were obtained from blood. The rearrangement links TRBV27 to TRBJ1-5; TRBD1 agrees at 8 bases. The CDR3 loop is CASSPTGASQPQHF. CDR3 nucleotides: TGTGCCAGCAGTCCGACAGGGGCCTCTCAGCCCCAGCATTTT.